This T cell receptor beta chain was captured by sequencing in a study of early T cells in non-severe SARS-CoV-2 infection. TCRdb processed the 5' RACE reads anew with MiXCR; each CDR3 protein has one entry. The sample has around 70,000 distinct CDR3 sequences; approximately 9.1% are singletons. V was clipped by 7 bases and J by 0 bases, with 13 bases between them. The CDR3 consists of 14 residues. CDR1 SGHRS and CDR2 YFSETQ come from the germline V gene. What was sequenced was whole blood. V usage is TRBV5-1 and J usage is TRBJ1-1, with D unclear. This TCR was recovered from an adult who was a healthcare worker with PCR-confirmed SARS-CoV-2 infection or an uninfected control (not recorded which). CDR3 in DNA: TGCGCCAGCGCTGAAACACCGGTGAACACTGAAGCTTTCTTT. Protein sequence: CASAETPVNTEAFF.